These 9 T cell receptor beta chains came from one sample sequenced in a study of blood T cell repertoires in COVID-19. Method: immunoSEQ multiplex PCR; TCRdb's copy keeps in-frame clones and lacks some. The sample comprises over 100,000 clones, roughly 76% of which are singletons, and more than 9% rests with the top ten. Source material: peripheral blood. The receptor set was obtained from a human donor in a cohort sampled during active COVID-19.

The genes are TRBV5-5 and TRBJ1-5, with D perhaps TRBD1 (5 bases). CDR3 length: 14 residues. V lost 2 bases and J 6 bases, leaving 12 bases between the germline ends. From germline, CDR1 is SGHKS and CDR2 YYEKEE (reference sequence). DNA of the CDR3: TGTGCCAGCAGCTTCCAGGACACGTCTCAGCCCCAGCATTTT. Protein: CASSFQDTSQPQHF.

The CDR3 loop reads CASSGASGNTIYF. CDR3 nucleotide sequence: TGTGCCAGCAGCGGAGCCTCTGGAAACACCATATATTTT. V gene TRBV9 combines with J gene TRBJ1-3; D is unresolved. V was trimmed by 3 bases and J by 0 bases, leaving 4 bases between them. The CDR3 covers 13 residues. The germline V gene encodes CDR1 SGDLS and CDR2 YYNGEE.

This chain joins TRBV14 and TRBJ1-3, with TRBD1 matching over 8 bases. Germline-derived CDR1 and CDR2 are SGHDN and FVKESK. This CDR3 has 17 residues. Trimming at V came to 1 base and at J to 2 bases, leaving 7 bases not matched to a gene. The CDR3 protein is CASSQVGQGWTGNTIYF. CDR3 bases: TGTGCCAGCAGCCAAGTAGGACAGGGATGGACTGGAAACACCATATATTTT.

This CDR3 reads CASRSRQANSYEQYF. DNA for the CDR3: TGTGCCAGCAGATCCCGACAGGCCAACTCCTACGAGCAGTACTTC. V gene TRBV7-3 combines with J gene TRBJ2-7; perhaps TRBD1 as D (6 bases). CDR3 length: 15 amino acids. Trimming removed 6 bases at V and 0 bases at J, with 15 bases between. Germline loops: CDR1 SGHTA, CDR2 FQGTGA.

The V gene is TRBV3-1 (or the pseudogene TRBV3-2), the J gene TRBJ2-7; D gene ambiguous. Per the germline V gene, CDR1 is LGHDT and CDR2 is YNNKEL (reference sequence). This CDR3 is built from 11 residues. V lost 4 bases to trimming and J lost 6 bases, with 7 bases between them. CDR3 amino acids: CASSRRGEQYF. CDR3 nucleotide sequence: TGTGCCAGCAGCCGGAGAGGCGAGCAGTACTTC.

The rearrangement joins TRBV5-1 to TRBJ2-1, with 7 bases aligning to TRBD2. The CDR3 loop spans 15 amino acids. CDR1 is SGHRS, CDR2 YFSETQ, per germline. The trim removed 5 bases at V and 0 bases at J, leaving 5 bases unmatched. CDR3 in DNA: TGCGCCAGCAGAAGAGCGGGGAGCTCCTACAATGAGCAGTTCTTC. Translated, it gives CASRRAGSSYNEQFF.

J is TRBJ2-7 and V is TRBV7-9; maybe TRBD1 (6 bases). Looked up from germline, CDR1 is SEHNR and CDR2 is FQNEAQ (reference sequence). The CDR3 runs 15 residues. The ends were cut back, 1 base at V and 9 bases at J, with 19 bases in the middle. This CDR3 is CASSLGGPGQGPQYF. In nucleotides, the CDR3 is TGTGCCAGCAGCTTAGGGGGCCCGGGCCAGGGGCCGCAGTACTTC.

The chain joins TRBV28 to TRBJ2-3; 9 bases line up with TRBD2. Germline values: CDR1 MDHEN, CDR2 SYDVKM. This CDR3 comprises 13 residues. With 7 bases clipped from V and 7 bases from J, the junction kept 6 bases outside the gene matches. The CDR3 loop is CASTLPSGNTQYF. For the CDR3, the DNA is TGTGCCAGCACCCTCCCTAGCGGGAATACGCAGTATTTT.

V and J are TRBV18 and TRBJ2-5, with a tentative D call TRBD1 (6 bases). The CDR3 is made up of 16 amino acids. Germline assignment: CDR1 KGHSH and CDR2 LQKENI. V lost 3 bases and J 1 base, leaving 15 bases between the germline ends. CDR3 nucleotide sequence: TGTGCCAGCTCACCCCGGGACATAAACTTCCAAGAGACCCAGTACTTC. Residues: CASSPRDINFQETQYF.